Following are 5 T cell receptor beta chains from one sample sequenced in a study of blood T cell repertoires in COVID-19. Here immunoSEQ multiplex PCR was the method, and the copy in TCRdb shows in-frame clones only, minus some. The data show more than 200,000 clones, with 70% to 90% seen just once and less than 11% held by the top ten. Sequenced input: peripheral blood. These receptors originate from a woman of 80 years or more with acute or convalescent COVID-19.

CDR3 bases: TGCGCCAGCAGTCCGACAGTGAACACCGGGGAGCTGTTTTTT. Encoded protein: CASSPTVNTGELFF. The rearrangement links TRBV10-1 to TRBJ2-2; the D gene is possibly TRBD1 (5 bases). Trimming left V 5 bases short and J 1 base short, with 8 bases between. The V gene's germline CDR1 is WNHNN and CDR2 SYGVQD (reference sequence). There are 14 residues in the CDR3.

The genes are TRBV4-2 and TRBJ2-7; weak D call: TRBD2 (5 bases). Germline V gene data show CDR1 as LGHNA and CDR2 as YNFKEQ. V gave up 1 base and J gave up 6 bases, with 10 bases separating them. The CDR3 extends over 13 amino acids. The CDR3 coding sequence is TGTGCCAGCAGCCAAGTTGGGAGCCGCGAGCAGTACTTC. Residues: CASSQVGSREQYF.

V is TRBV11-2 and J is TRBJ2-7; 15 positions match TRBD2. CDR3 length equals 15 residues. CDR1 and CDR2 from the germline V gene are SGHAT and FQNNGV. With V trimmed by 6 bases and J by 1 base, 1 base remained unmatched. The CDR3 sequence: CASRGLAGGSYEQYF. The CDR3 DNA reads as TGTGCCAGCAGAGGACTAGCGGGAGGGTCCTACGAGCAGTACTTC.

This chain links TRBV7-9 with TRBJ2-5, with no clear D. Trimming left V 5 bases short and J 5 bases short, with 12 bases between. Germline CDR1 is SEHNR and CDR2 is FQNEAQ (reference sequence). This CDR3 has 13 amino acids. DNA of the CDR3: TGTGCCAGCAGCCCCTCGCGTCCGGAGACCCAGTACTTC. Residues: CASSPSRPETQYF. Supplemented by reference TRBV7-9 and TRBJ2-5, the full variable domain reads DTGVSQNPRHKITKRGQNVTFRCDPISEHNRLYWYRQTLGQGPEFLTYFQNEAQLEKSRLLSDRFSAERPKGSFSTLEIQRTEQGDSAMYLCASSPSRPETQYFGPGTRLLVL.

J is TRBJ1-4 and V is TRBV9; D is possibly TRBD1 (6 bases). Trimming stripped 0 bases from V and 1 base from J, with 16 bases between. The CDR3 is made up of 18 amino acids. Germline V lookup: CDR1 SGDLS, CDR2 YYNGEE. The CDR3, as DNA: TGTGCCAGCAGCGTAGAACCCAGACTACAGGGAACTAATGAAAAACTGTTTTTT. Its protein product is CASSVEPRLQGTNEKLFF.